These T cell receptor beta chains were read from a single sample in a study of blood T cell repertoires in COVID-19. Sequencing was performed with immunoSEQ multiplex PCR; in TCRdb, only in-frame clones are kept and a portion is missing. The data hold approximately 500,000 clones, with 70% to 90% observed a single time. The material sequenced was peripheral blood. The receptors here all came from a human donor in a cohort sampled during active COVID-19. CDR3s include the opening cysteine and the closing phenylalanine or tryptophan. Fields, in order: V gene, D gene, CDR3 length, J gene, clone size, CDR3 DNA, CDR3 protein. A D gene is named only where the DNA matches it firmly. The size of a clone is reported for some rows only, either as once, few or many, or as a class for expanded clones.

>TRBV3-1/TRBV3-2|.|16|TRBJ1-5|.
TGTGCCAGCAGCCAAGATGGCGGCTTCATGGGTCAGCCCCAGCATTTT
CASSQDGGFMGQPQHF
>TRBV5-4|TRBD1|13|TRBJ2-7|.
TGTGCCAGCAGCCGGGACAGGGCCACCGAGCAGTACTTC
CASSRDRATEQYF
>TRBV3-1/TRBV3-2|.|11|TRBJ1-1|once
TGTGCCAGCAGCCTCGAGGCAGAAGCTTTCTTT
CASSLEAEAFF
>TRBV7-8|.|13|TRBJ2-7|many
TGTGCCAGCAGCCGTGGGACAACCTACGAGCAGTACTTC
CASSRGTTYEQYF
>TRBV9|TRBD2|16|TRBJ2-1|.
TGTGCCAGCAGCGTAGGACTAGCGGAGGTCTACAATGAGCAGTTCTTC
CASSVGLAEVYNEQFF
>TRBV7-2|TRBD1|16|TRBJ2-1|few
TGTGCCAGCAGCCTTTCACCGGGACAGGGAGGGAATGAGCAGTTCTTC
CASSLSPGQGGNEQFF
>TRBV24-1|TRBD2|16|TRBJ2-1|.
TGTGCCACCAGTGATACAGGCGGGAGGGCCTACAATGAGCAGTTCTTC
CATSDTGGRAYNEQFF
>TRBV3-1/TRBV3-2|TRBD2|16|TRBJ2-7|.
TGTGCCAGCAGCCAATTCTTGCGCGGGAGCTCCTACGAGCAGTACTTC
CASSQFLRGSSYEQYF
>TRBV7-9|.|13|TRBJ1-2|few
TGTGCCAGCAGCTTCCCGGGATTGGATGGCTACACCTTC
CASSFPGLDGYTF
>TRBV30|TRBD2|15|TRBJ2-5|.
TGTGCCTGGAACGGACTAGCGGGAGATGGTCAGACCCAGTACTTC
CAWNGLAGDGQTQYF
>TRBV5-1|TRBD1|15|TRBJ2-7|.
TGCGCCAGCAGCTCGGGACAGGGGAGCTCCTACGAGCAGTACTTC
CASSSGQGSSYEQYF
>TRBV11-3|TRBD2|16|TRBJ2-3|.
TGTGCCAGCAGCGGAGATAGCGGGACGGCCACAGATACGCAGTATTTT
CASSGDSGTATDTQYF
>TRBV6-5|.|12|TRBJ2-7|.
TGTGCCGGAAGGACAGAGTCCTACGAGCAGTACTTC
CAGRTESYEQYF
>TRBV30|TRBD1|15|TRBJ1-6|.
TGTGCCTGGAGGGCCCGGGACAGGGAGAATTCACCCCTCCACTTT
CAWRARDRENSPLHF
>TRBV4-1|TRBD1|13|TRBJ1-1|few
TGCGCCAGCAGGCGTACAGGGGACACTGAAGCTTTCTTT
CASRRTGDTEAFF
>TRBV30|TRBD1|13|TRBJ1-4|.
TGTGCCTGGCGTAGGGGGCACGGTGAAAAACTGTTTTTT
CAWRRGHGEKLFF
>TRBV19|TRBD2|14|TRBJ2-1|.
TGTGCCAGTAGTAGCGGGAGCTTTTACAATGAGCAGTTCTTC
CASSSGSFYNEQFF
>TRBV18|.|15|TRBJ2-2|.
TGTGCCAGCTCACCTGCAGGGTCTAACACCGGGGAGCTGTTTTTT
CASSPAGSNTGELFF
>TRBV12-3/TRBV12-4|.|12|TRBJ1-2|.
TGTGCCAGCAGTTGGACAGTTTATGGCTACACCTTC
CASSWTVYGYTF
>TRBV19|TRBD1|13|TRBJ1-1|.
TGTGCCAGTAGTCCCCCAGGGGGTTCTGAAGCTTTCTTT
CASSPPGGSEAFF
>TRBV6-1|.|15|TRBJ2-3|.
TGTGCCAGCAGTGATTCACTATCCCCCACAGATACGCAGTATTTT
CASSDSLSPTDTQYF
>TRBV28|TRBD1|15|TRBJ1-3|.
TGTGCCAGCAGTCCGGGGACAGGGGACGGGTACACCATATATTTT
CASSPGTGDGYTIYF
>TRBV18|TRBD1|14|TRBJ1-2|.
TGTGCCAGCTCAGCATGGACAGGGGTTGAGGGCTACACCTTC
CASSAWTGVEGYTF
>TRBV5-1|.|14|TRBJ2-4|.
TGCGCCAGCGCCCCGCCTTGGCCGCAAAACATTCAGTACTTC
CASAPPWPQNIQYF
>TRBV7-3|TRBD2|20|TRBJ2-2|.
TGTGCCAGCAGCCCAGTGGTACTAGCGGGAGGCGTTTCGAACACCGGGGAGCTGTTTTTT
CASSPVVLAGGVSNTGELFF
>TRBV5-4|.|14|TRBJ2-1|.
TGTGCCAGCAGCTTGGATGGAGGGGCGGGTGAGCAGTTCTTC
CASSLDGGAGEQFF
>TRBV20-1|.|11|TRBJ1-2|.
TGCAGTGCTAAAGGGGGGGGCGCCTACACCTTC
CSAKGGGAYTF
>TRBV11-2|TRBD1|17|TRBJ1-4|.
TGTGCCAGCAGCTTCCAGGGGGTCATAGAAACTAATGAAAAACTGTTTTTT
CASSFQGVIETNEKLFF
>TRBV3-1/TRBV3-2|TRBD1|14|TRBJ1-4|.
TGTGCCAGCAGCCAAGATGTCCCTCAGGGGGCTCTGTTTTTT
CASSQDVPQGALFF
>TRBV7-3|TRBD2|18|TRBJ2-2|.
TGTGCCAGCAGCTTAAAGCCCAGCTTAGCGGGAGACACCGGGGAGCTGTTTTTT
CASSLKPSLAGDTGELFF
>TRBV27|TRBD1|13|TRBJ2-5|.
TGTGCCAGCAGATCAGGGGGTACGGAGACCCAGTACTTC
CASRSGGTETQYF
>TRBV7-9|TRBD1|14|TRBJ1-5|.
TGTGCCAGCAGCTCTAGGACAGGGGATCAGCCCCAGCATTTT
CASSSRTGDQPQHF
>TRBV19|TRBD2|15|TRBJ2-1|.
TGTGCCAGTAAGGAGGGGACTAGCGGAAACAATGAGCAGTTCTTC
CASKEGTSGNNEQFF